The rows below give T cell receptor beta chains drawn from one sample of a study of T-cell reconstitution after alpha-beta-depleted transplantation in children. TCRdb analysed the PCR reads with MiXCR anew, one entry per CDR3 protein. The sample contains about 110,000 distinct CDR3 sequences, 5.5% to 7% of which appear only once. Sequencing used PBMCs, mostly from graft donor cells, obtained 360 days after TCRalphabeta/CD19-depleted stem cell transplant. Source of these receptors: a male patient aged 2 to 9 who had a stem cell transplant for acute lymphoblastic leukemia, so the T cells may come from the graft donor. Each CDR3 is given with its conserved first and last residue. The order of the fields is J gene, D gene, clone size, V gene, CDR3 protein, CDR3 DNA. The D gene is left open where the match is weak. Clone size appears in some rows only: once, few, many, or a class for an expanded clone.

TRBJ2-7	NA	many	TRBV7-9	CASSTPWSSYEQYF	TGTGCCAGCAGCACCCCCTGGAGCTCCTACGAGCAGTACTTC
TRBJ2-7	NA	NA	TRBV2	CARDTVDLTYEQYF	TGTGCCAGGGACACGGTCGACCTTACATACGAGCAGTACTTC
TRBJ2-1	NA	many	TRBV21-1	CARSKGGGNEQFF	TGTGCCAGGAGCAAGGGCGGGGGCAATGAGCAGTTCTTC
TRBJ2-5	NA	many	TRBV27	CASTRAGTETQYF	TGTGCCAGCACCCGAGCAGGGACGGAGACCCAGTACTTC
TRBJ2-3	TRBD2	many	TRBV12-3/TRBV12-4	CASSYGTSDTDTQYF	TGTGCCAGCAGCTATGGGACTAGCGACACAGATACGCAGTATTTT
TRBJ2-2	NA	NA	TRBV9	CASSTGGERELFF	TGTGCCAGCAGCACAGGAGGGGAAAGGGAGCTGTTTTTT
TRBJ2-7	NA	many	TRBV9	CASSPEVLSSYEQYF	TGTGCCAGCAGCCCAGAAGTCCTGAGCTCCTACGAGCAGTACTTC
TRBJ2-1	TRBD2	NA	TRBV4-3	CASSQDPKRGYNEQFF	TGCGCCAGCAGCCAAGATCCCAAGCGGGGCTACAATGAGCAGTTCTTC
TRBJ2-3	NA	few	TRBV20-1	CSARDWAIYSTDTQYF	TGCAGTGCTAGAGATTGGGCAATTTATAGCACAGATACGCAGTATTTT
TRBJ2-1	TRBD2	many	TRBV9	CASSARLAGGAYNEQFF	TGTGCCAGCAGCGCCCGACTAGCGGGAGGTGCCTACAATGAGCAGTTCTTC
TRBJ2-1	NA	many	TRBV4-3	CASSQIRDSYYNEQFF	TGCGCCAGCAGCCAAATAAGGGACTCGTACTACAATGAGCAGTTCTTC
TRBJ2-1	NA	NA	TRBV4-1	CASSQVPREQFF	TGCGCCAGCAGCCAAGTGCCGCGGGAGCAGTTCTTC
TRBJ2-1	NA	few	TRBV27	CASSHPRNEQFF	TGTGCCAGCAGCCACCCCCGCAATGAGCAGTTCTTC
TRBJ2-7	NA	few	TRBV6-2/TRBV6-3	CASSTRSSYEQYF	TGTGCCAGCAGTACCAGGAGCTCCTACGAGCAGTACTTC
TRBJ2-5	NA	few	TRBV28	CASSLIDPPETQYF	TGTGCCAGCAGTTTAATCGACCCCCCGGAGACCCAGTACTTC
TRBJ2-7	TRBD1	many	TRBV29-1	CSVETGPTYEQYF	TGCAGCGTTGAGACAGGGCCTACCTACGAGCAGTACTTC
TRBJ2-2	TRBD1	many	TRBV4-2	CASSQDGIRGHTGELFF	TGTGCCAGCAGCCAAGACGGTATCAGGGGGCACACCGGGGAGCTGTTTTTT
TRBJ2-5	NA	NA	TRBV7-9	CASTTGRETQYF	TGTGCCAGCACCACAGGGAGGGAGACCCAGTACTTC
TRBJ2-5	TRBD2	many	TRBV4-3	CASSQWYRAGGETQYF	TGCGCCAGCAGCCAATGGTATAGAGCGGGAGGCGAGACCCAGTACTTC
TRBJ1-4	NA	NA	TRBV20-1	CSATDIYNEKLFF	TGCAGTGCTACGGACATTTATAATGAAAAACTGTTTTTT
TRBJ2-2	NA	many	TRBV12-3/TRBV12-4	CASNGVNTGELFF	TGTGCCAGCAACGGGGTCAACACCGGGGAGCTGTTTTTT
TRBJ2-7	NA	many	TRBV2	CGSGITYEQYF	TGTGGATCCGGGATAACCTACGAGCAGTACTTC
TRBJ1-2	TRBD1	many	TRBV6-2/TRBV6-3	CASSRGTGVYGYTF	TGTGCCAGCAGCAGGGGGACAGGGGTCTATGGCTACACCTTC
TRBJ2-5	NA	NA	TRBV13	CASSAGLGETQYF	TGTGCCAGCAGCGCGGGCTTAGGGGAGACCCAGTACTTC
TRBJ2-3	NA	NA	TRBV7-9	CASSRGDLRQYF	TGTGCCAGCAGCCGAGGGGACTTAAGGCAGTATTTT
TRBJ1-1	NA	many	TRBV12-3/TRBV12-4	CASSGTFEAFF	TGTGCCAGCAGTGGGACATTTGAAGCTTTCTTT
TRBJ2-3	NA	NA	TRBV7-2	CASSPVAAF	TGTGCCAGCAGCCCTGTGGCGGCATTT
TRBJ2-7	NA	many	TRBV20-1	CSAFRGYMSYEQYF	TGCAGTGCTTTTCGGGGGTATATGTCCTACGAGCAGTACTTC
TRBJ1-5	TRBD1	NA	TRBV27	CASSLLQGDQPQHF	TGTGCCAGCAGTTTATTACAGGGGGATCAGCCCCAGCATTTT
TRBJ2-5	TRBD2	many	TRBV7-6	CASSLGRDQETQYF	TGTGCCAGCAGCTTGGGGAGGGACCAAGAGACCCAGTACTTC
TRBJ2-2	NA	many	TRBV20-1	CSARNGSYTGELFF	TGCAGTGCTAGAAACGGGAGTTACACCGGGGAGCTGTTTTTT
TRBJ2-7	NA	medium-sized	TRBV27	CASSSSYEQYF	TGTGCCAGCAGCTCCTCCTACGAGCAGTACTTC
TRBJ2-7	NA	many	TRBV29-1	CSARDLGPHEQYF	TGCAGCGCCAGGGATTTGGGGCCCCACGAGCAGTACTTC
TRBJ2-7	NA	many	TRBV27	CASSLKNRGGEQYF	TGTGCCAGCAGTTTAAAAAACAGAGGCGGCGAGCAGTACTTC
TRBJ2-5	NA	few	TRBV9	CASSVQGRRETQYF	TGTGCCAGCAGCGTACAGGGGCGAAGGGAGACCCAGTACTTC
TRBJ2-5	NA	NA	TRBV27	CASSPRSRVQETQYF	TGTGCCAGCAGCCCTAGAAGTAGGGTCCAAGAGACCCAGTACTTC
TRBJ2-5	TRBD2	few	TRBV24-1	CATSDPGLAGTQYF	TGTGCCACCAGTGACCCGGGACTAGCGGGGACCCAGTACTTC
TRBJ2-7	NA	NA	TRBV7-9	CASSPGQIGEQYF	TGTGCCAGCAGCCCAGGACAGATTGGGGAGCAGTACTTC
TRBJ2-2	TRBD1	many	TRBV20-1	CSARYDRGPGELFF	TGCAGTGCTAGATACGACAGGGGGCCCGGGGAGCTGTTTTTT
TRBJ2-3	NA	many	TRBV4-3	CASSQDPGATDTQYF	TGCGCCAGCAGCCAAGACCCAGGGGCCACAGATACGCAGTATTTT
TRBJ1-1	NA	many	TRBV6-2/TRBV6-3	CASSYRGTMNTEAFF	TGTGCCAGCAGTTACAGGGGAACCATGAACACTGAAGCTTTCTTT
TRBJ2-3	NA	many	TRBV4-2	CASSPGTTSTDTQYF	TGTGCCAGCAGCCCGGGGACAACTAGCACAGATACGCAGTATTTT
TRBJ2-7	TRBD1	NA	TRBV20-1	CSARQGASWEQYF	TGCAGTGCCCGACAGGGGGCTTCTTGGGAGCAGTACTTC
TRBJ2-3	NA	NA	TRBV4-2	CASSPLGGRAQGRRTDTQYF	TGTGCCAGCAGCCCCCTTGGTGGGCGAGCGCAGGGGAGGAGAACAGATACGCAGTATTTT
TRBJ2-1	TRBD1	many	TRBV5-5	CASSLTGGLYNEQFF	TGTGCCAGCAGCTTGACAGGGGGCCTTTACAATGAGCAGTTCTTC
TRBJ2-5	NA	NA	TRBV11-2	CASSHLQETQYF	TGTGCCAGCAGCCACCTTCAAGAGACCCAGTACTTC
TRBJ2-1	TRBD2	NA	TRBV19	CASSLSSGGILFNNEQFF	TGTGCCAGTAGTCTCTCTAGCGGGGGGATCCTATTTAACAATGAGCAGTTCTTC
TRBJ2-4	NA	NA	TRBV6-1	CASRSGGIDKNIQYF	TGTGCCAGCAGGTCCGGGGGCATTGACAAAAACATTCAGTACTTC
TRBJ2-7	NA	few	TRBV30	CAWSARGGGYEQYF	TGTGCCTGGAGTGCAAGGGGTGGGGGATACGAGCAGTACTTC
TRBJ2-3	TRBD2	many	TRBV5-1	CASSARLAAPSTDTQYF	TGCGCCAGCAGCGCCCGACTAGCGGCCCCTAGCACAGATACGCAGTATTTT
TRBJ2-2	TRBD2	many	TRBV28	CASSLGLAERRPNTGELFF	TGTGCCAGCAGCCTCGGACTAGCGGAGCGGCGACCGAACACCGGGGAGCTGTTTTTT